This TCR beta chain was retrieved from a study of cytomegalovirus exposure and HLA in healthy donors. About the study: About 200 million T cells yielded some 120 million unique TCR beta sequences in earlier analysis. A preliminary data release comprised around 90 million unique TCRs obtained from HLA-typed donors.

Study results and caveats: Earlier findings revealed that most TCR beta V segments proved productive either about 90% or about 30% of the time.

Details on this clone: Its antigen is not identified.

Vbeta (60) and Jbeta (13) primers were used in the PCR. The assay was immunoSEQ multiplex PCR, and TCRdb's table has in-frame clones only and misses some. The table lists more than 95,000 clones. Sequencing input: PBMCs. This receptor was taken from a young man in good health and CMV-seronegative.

The CDR3 bases are TGTGCCAGCAGCTTCGGGACTAGCGGGTGGGCGCCGAACAATGAGCAGTTCTTC. Protein: CASSFGTSGWAPNNEQFF. The gene calls are TRBV5-5 and TRBJ2-1; 12 bases map to TRBD2. The CDR3 is made up of 18 amino acids. Germline V gene data show CDR1 as SGHKS and CDR2 as YYEKEE (reference sequence). J lost 5 bases, V lost 2 bases, and 11 bases had no gene match.